Listed here are 27 T cell receptor beta chains from one sample, sequenced in a study of blood T cell repertoires in COVID-19. Generated by immunoSEQ multiplex PCR, the TCRdb table keeps only in-frame clones and is missing some. This sample has roughly 34,000 clones; 90% occur once, and the top ten carry approximately 1.5%. Sequencing used peripheral blood. The source of these receptors is a man aged 60-69 years with active COVID-19.

The chain employs TRBV7-9 and TRBJ2-7; D perhaps matches TRBD1 (7 bases). Trimming stripped 5 bases from V and 6 bases from J, with 20 bases between. This CDR3 region has 15 residues. Per the germline V gene, CDR1 is SEHNR and CDR2 is FQNEAQ (reference sequence). In nucleotides, the CDR3 is TGTGCCAGCAGCCCCGGAGGGGGCGCGAATAGCGAGCAGTACTTC. Its translation is CASSPGGGANSEQYF. The full variable domain, completed using reference TRBV7-9 and TRBJ2-7, is DTGVSQNPRHKITKRGQNVTFRCDPISEHNRLYWYRQTLGQGPEFLTYFQNEAQLEKSRLLSDRFSAERPKGSFSTLEIQRTEQGDSAMYLCASSPGGGANSEQYFGPGTRLTVT.

The CDR3 region is CASSIQGYGYTF. The CDR3 nucleotides are TGTGCCAGTAGTATCCAGGGTTATGGCTACACCTTC. The chain employs TRBV19 and TRBJ1-2; D might be TRBD1 (5 bases). This CDR3 comprises 12 residues. Trimming cost V 3 bases and J 5 bases, with 7 bases left between them. Germline CDR1 LNHDA, CDR2 SQIVND (reference sequence).

CDR3 DNA: TGTGCCACCAGTGAACCCTACAGGGGGGGCCAAGAGACCCAGTACTTC. Translated: CATSEPYRGGQETQYF. The genes are TRBV24-1 and TRBJ2-5, with TRBD1 as a possible D gene (8 bases). This CDR3 is 16 amino acids long. The V and J ends lost 4 bases and 1 base respectively, with 15 bases between them. The germline CDR1 and CDR2 sequences are KGHDR and SFDVKD.

This rearrangement joins TRBV7-9 to TRBJ2-2; TRBD1 matches 7 bases. The CDR3 runs to 19 residues. The germline V gene encodes CDR1 SEHNR and CDR2 FQNEAQ (reference sequence). Trimming removed 1 base from V and 1 base from J; junction bases left unmatched: 12. CDR3 protein: CASSLVHYGGQLNTGELFF. CDR3 nucleotide sequence: TGTGCCAGCAGCTTAGTTCACTATGGGGGACAGCTGAACACCGGGGAGCTGTTTTTT.

The J gene is TRBJ2-2, the V gene TRBV2; D is uncertain. Per the germline V gene, CDR1 is SNHLY and CDR2 is FYNNEI. CDR3 size: 14 residues. V lost 5 bases and J lost 7, with 14 bases in between. The CDR3 DNA reads as TGTGCCAGCAGTTATTCTCTTACGGGCGGGGAGCTGTTTTTT. It is translated as CASSYSLTGGELFF.

The chain couples TRBV9 to TRBJ1-1; D possibly corresponds to TRBD1 (5 bases). Looked up from germline, CDR1 is SGDLS and CDR2 is YYNGEE. This CDR3 contains 13 residues. The germline V and J ends were trimmed by 4 bases and 4 bases, with 11 bases remaining between them. CDR3 residues: CASSSAGGTEAFF. The CDR3 DNA follows: TGTGCCAGCAGCTCAGCGGGGGGCACTGAAGCTTTCTTT.

The rearrangement uses TRBV5-4 and TRBJ1-2; 11 nucleotides agree with TRBD1. CDR1 is SGHNT, CDR2 YYREEE, per germline (reference sequence). CDR3 length: 14 residues. The V gene end was trimmed by 3 bases and the J gene end by 7 bases; junction bases not matched to a gene: 5. The chain's CDR3 is CASSYRTGGSGYTF. CDR3 DNA: TGTGCCAGCAGCTATAGGACAGGGGGCTCTGGCTACACCTTC.

This chain connects TRBV9 to TRBJ2-5, with D tentatively TRBD1 (6 bases). This CDR3 spans 15 amino acids. V dropped 2 bases and J dropped 3 bases, with 14 bases sitting between them. Per the germline V gene, CDR1 is SGDLS and CDR2 is YYNGEE. The chain's CDR3 is CASSVGSGTKETQYF. The CDR3, as DNA: TGTGCCAGCAGCGTGGGGTCCGGGACAAAAGAGACCCAGTACTTC.

Concerning this clone: A junction end diverges from the germline sequence, so it may reflect a read error. The sample has other DNA sequences that encode this CDR3 too. The rearrangement links TRBV24-1 to TRBJ1-2; 9 bases fit TRBD1. CDR1 and CDR2 (germline): KGHDR, SFDVKD. The CDR3 extends over 15 amino acids. The DNA for the CDR3 is TGCGCCACCAGCGGACAGGGGCGTACTAACTATGGCTACACCTTC. This gives the protein CATSGQGRTNYGYTF.

The V call is TRBV13, the J call TRBJ2-3; weak D call: TRBD1 (6 bases). The CDR3 is 14 residues long. Between the trimmed V and J ends, which lost 0 bases and 3 bases, there was a span of 7 bases. CDR1 is PRHDT and CDR2 is FYEKMQ in the germline V gene (reference sequence). The CDR3 loop is CASSLGRGTDTQYF. The CDR3 region has the DNA TGTGCCAGCAGCTTAGGGAGGGGGACAGATACGCAGTATTTT.

This sequence joins TRBV5-1 and TRBJ2-7, with TRBD1 matching 8 bases. Germline V gene lookup returns CDR1 SGHRS and CDR2 YFSETQ. The CDR3 sequence is 15 residues long. J lost 3 bases, V lost 4 bases, and 9 bases had no gene match. The CDR3 loop is CASSVSGQGVYEQYF. The CDR3 DNA follows: TGCGCCAGCAGCGTCTCAGGACAGGGAGTCTACGAGCAGTACTTC. The entire variable domain, with the rest obtained from reference TRBV5-1 and TRBJ2-7, is as follows: KAGVTQTPRYLIKTRGQQVTLSCSPISGHRSVSWYQQTPGQGLQFLFEYFSETQRNKGNFPGRFSGRQFSNSRSEMNVSTLELGDSALYLCASSVSGQGVYEQYFGPGTRLTVT.

V and J are TRBV5-1 and TRBJ1-1; D is undetermined. Trimming left V 0 bases short and J 1 base short, with 7 bases between. Germline values: CDR1 SGHRS, CDR2 YFSETQ. This CDR3 is built from 14 residues. CDR3 residues: CASSLEPGNTEAFF. Written as DNA, the CDR3 is TGCGCCAGCAGCTTGGAGCCCGGGAACACTGAAGCTTTCTTT.

The chain recombines TRBV18 with TRBJ1-1; D gene uncertain. The V gene's germline CDR1 is KGHSH and CDR2 LQKENI. The CDR3 length is 14 residues. V was shortened by 3 bases and J by 5 bases, with 13 bases between the two germline ends. CDR3 residues: CASSPGGLFTEAFF. The CDR3 nucleotides are TGTGCCAGCTCACCGGGAGGGCTTTTTACTGAAGCTTTCTTT.

The chain recombines TRBV6-5 with TRBJ1-1, with 7 bases that match TRBD1. V lost 4 bases and J lost 4; bases outside the gene matches: 12. CDR3 length: 16 amino acids. From germline, CDR1 is MNHEY and CDR2 SVGAGI. CDR3 coding DNA: TGTGCCAGCAGTTCCCCCCGGGACAGTGGGGGCACTGAAGCTTTCTTT. Protein sequence: CASSSPRDSGGTEAFF.

This clone came up once. The chain carries TRBV5-1 and TRBJ2-1; 12 bases fit TRBD2. The germline CDR1 and CDR2 sequences are SGHRS and YFSETQ. The CDR3 sequence is 15 residues long. The trim removed 4 bases at V and 2 bases at J, leaving 1 base unmatched. CDR3 in amino acids: CASSRTSGTYNEQFF. The CDR3 DNA is TGCGCCAGCAGCCGGACTAGCGGGACCTACAATGAGCAGTTCTTC.

The chain is built from TRBV5-4 and TRBJ1-1; 7 bases agree with TRBD1. The V gene's germline CDR1 is SGHNT and CDR2 YYREEE (reference sequence). This CDR3 comprises 12 residues. The junction had 2 bases not matched to a gene; V was cut back by 1 base and J by 8 bases. CDR3 sequence: CASSLPDREAFF. CDR3 bases: TGTGCCAGCAGCTTGCCGGACAGGGAAGCTTTCTTT.

The chain is built from TRBV7-2 and TRBJ2-2; 8 positions match TRBD1. The germline V gene has CDR1 SGHTA and CDR2 FQGNSA. The CDR3 contains 15 residues. Trimming at V came to 4 bases and at J to 7 bases, leaving 8 bases not matched to a gene. Here the CDR3 reads CASSSGQGGGGELFF. The CDR3 nucleotides read TGTGCCAGCAGCTCCGGACAGGGAGGCGGCGGGGAGCTGTTTTTT.

This clone showed up just a few times. The chain couples TRBV7-2 to TRBJ2-7; tentatively, D is TRBD1 (6 bases). With 3 bases removed from V and 6 bases from J, the gap between germline ends came to 18 bases. Germline CDR1 SGHTA, CDR2 FQGNSA. This CDR3 is 15 amino acids long. CDR3 nucleotides: TGTGCCAGCAGCTTTTTGGGGACACCGACCGGCGAGCAGTACTTC. Protein sequence: CASSFLGTPTGEQYF.

V gene TRBV6-6 combines with J gene TRBJ2-3, with D maybe TRBD1 (5 bases). Per the germline V gene, CDR1 is MNHNY and CDR2 is SVGAGI (reference sequence). The CDR3 length is 14 residues. Trimming shortened V by 4 bases and J by 1 base, and 9 bases separated the two germline ends. CDR3 nucleotide sequence: TGTGCCAGCAGTTTAGAACAGGGCACAGATACGCAGTATTTT. Its translation is CASSLEQGTDTQYF.

This clone was counted once. The gene calls are TRBV7-9 and TRBJ2-3; 8 bases are a match to TRBD1. Germline assignment: CDR1 SEHNR and CDR2 FQNEAQ (reference sequence). There are 14 residues in the CDR3. J lost 1 base, V lost 3 bases, and 0 bases had no gene match. As DNA, the CDR3 is TGTGCCAGCAGCTTGACAGGGGGCACAGATACGCAGTATTTT. This translates into CASSLTGGTDTQYF.

The chain is built from TRBV6-6 and TRBJ1-3; D may be TRBD1 (5 bases). Germline values: CDR1 MNHNY, CDR2 SVGAGI (reference sequence). The ends were cut back, 5 bases at V and 8 bases at J, with 16 bases in the middle. The CDR3 is 14 amino acids. CDR3 protein: CASSLNRLSDTIYF. For the CDR3, the DNA is TGTGCCAGCAGTCTGAACAGGCTCAGTGACACCATATATTTT.

The chain uses TRBV4-2 and TRBJ2-1; a possible D gene is TRBD2 (7 bases). This CDR3 spans 16 amino acids. Germline V gene lookup returns CDR1 LGHNA and CDR2 YNFKEQ. Trimming stripped 0 bases from V and 7 bases from J, with 16 bases between. The CDR3 sequence is CASSQDLRGAGNEQFF. For the CDR3, the DNA is TGTGCCAGCAGCCAAGATCTCCGGGGGGCTGGTAATGAGCAGTTCTTC.

V usage is TRBV11-3 and J usage is TRBJ2-1; TRBD2 matches at 8 bases. The CDR3 covers 14 residues. V shed 4 bases, J shed 5 bases, and the junction held 4 bases outside the gene matches. CDR1 is SGHNT and CDR2 is YENEEA in the germline V gene. CDR3: CASSSGLVHNEQFF. DNA of the CDR3: TGTGCCAGCAGCTCGGGACTAGTACACAATGAGCAGTTCTTC.

The V gene is TRBV19, the J gene TRBJ2-1; a possible D gene is TRBD2 (5 bases). The CDR3 is 16 residues long. The germline V and J ends were trimmed by 6 bases and 5 bases, with 20 bases remaining between them. Germline values: CDR1 LNHDA, CDR2 SQIVND (reference sequence). CDR3: CASSLSRGRHDNEQFF. The CDR3 coding sequence is TGTGCCAGTAGCCTCAGCCGAGGGCGCCACGACAATGAGCAGTTCTTC.

The chain carries TRBV7-9 and TRBJ1-2; D may be TRBD1 (5 bases). The CDR3 length is 13 residues. V was pared by 3 bases and J by 5 bases, with 10 bases between. Germline-derived CDR1 and CDR2 are SEHNR and FQNEAQ (reference sequence). The CDR3 is CASSLGQGYGYTF. CDR3 bases: TGTGCCAGCAGCTTGGGGCAGGGTTATGGCTACACCTTC. Complete variable domain (other parts from reference TRBV7-9 and TRBJ1-2): DTGVSQNPRHKITKRGQNVTFRCDPISEHNRLYWYRQTLGQGPEFLTYFQNEAQLEKSRLLSDRFSAERPKGSFSTLEIQRTEQGDSAMYLCASSLGQGYGYTFGSGTRLTVV.

This clone was seen a handful of times. The chain is built from TRBV28 and TRBJ2-7; D may be TRBD2 (6 bases). Germline V gene lookup returns CDR1 MDHEN and CDR2 SYDVKM. The ends were cut back, 5 bases at V and 3 bases at J, with 14 bases in the middle. The CDR3 is made up of 14 amino acids. The CDR3 sequence is CASSGGTFGYEQYF. CDR3 coding DNA: TGTGCCAGCAGTGGAGGGACCTTTGGCTACGAGCAGTACTTC.

V and J are TRBV6-5 and TRBJ1-1; 7 nucleotides line up with TRBD1. V shed 0 bases, J shed 5 bases, and the junction held 3 bases outside the gene matches. CDR1 MNHEY and CDR2 SVGAGI come from the germline V gene. This CDR3 contains 14 residues. The CDR3 spells CASSYSTGDTEAFF. The CDR3 nucleotides read TGTGCCAGCAGTTACTCTACAGGGGATACTGAAGCTTTCTTT.